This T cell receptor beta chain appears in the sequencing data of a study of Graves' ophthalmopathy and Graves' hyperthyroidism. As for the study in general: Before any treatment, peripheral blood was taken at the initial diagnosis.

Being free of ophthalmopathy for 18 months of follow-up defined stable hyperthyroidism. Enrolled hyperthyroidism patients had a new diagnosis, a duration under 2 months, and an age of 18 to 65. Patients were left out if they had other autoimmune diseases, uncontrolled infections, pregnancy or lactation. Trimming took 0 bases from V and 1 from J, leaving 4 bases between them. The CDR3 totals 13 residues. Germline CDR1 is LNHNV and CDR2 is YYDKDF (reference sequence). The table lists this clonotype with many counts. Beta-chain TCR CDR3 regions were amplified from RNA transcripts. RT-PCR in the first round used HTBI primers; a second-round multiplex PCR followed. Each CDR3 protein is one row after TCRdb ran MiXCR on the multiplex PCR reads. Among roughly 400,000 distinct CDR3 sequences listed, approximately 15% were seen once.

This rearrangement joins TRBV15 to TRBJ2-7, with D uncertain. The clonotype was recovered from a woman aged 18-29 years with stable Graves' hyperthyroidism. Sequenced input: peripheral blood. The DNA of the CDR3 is TGTGCCACCAGCAGAGACGGGTCCTACGAGCAGTACTTC. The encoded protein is CATSRDGSYEQYF.